This T cell receptor beta chain was identified in a study of identical twins. Per the germline V gene, CDR1 is SGHRS and CDR2 is YFSETQ. Trimming took 4 bases from V and 5 from J; bases not matched to a gene: 8. This CDR3 region has 14 residues. This clonotype has just a few counts. TCRdb reprocessed the 5' RACE reads with MiXCR, giving one entry per CDR3 protein. Among under 800,000 distinct CDR3 sequences listed, over 20% were seen once. These sequences were also reported in another study, on T cells expressing NK-cell markers. This second study says: Just one sequenced donor of eight was HCMV-seronegative, while seven were seropositive.

Sample: PBMCs. This TCR was sampled from a woman in her late teens or twenties in good health. This chain links TRBV5-1 with TRBJ2-7, with 8 positions matching TRBD1. The CDR3 here is CASSPTTGGDEQYF. Written as DNA, the CDR3 is TGCGCCAGCAGCCCAACTACAGGGGGTGACGAGCAGTACTTC.